The T cell receptor beta chain described here comes from a study of blood T cell repertoires in COVID-19. Data came from immunoSEQ multiplex PCR; TCRdb stores just in-frame clones and leaves some out. The sample shows roughly 400,000 clones, approximately 90% of them seen only once. V lost 6 bases and J lost 5; bases outside the gene matches: 5. The CDR3 spans 14 residues. Germline V gene lookup returns CDR1 KGHSH and CDR2 LQKENI. Source material: PBMCs or T cells enriched from blood (not recorded which). This clonotype was obtained from a woman aged 40 to 50 who had been exposed to COVID-19. The rearrangement links TRBV18 to TRBJ1-1; 11 bases match TRBD1. The CDR3 sequence: CASSGQGVVTEAFF. For the CDR3, the DNA is TGTGCCAGCTCGGGACAGGGGGTCGTGACTGAAGCTTTCTTT.